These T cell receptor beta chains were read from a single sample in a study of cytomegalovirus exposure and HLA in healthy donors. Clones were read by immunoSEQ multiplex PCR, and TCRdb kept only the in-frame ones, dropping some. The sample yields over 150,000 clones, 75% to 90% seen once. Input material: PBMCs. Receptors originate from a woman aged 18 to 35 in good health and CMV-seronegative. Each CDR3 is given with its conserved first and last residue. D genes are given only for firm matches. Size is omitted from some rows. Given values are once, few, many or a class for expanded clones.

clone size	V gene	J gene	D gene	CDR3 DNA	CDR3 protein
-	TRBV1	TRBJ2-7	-	TGCACCAGCAGCCTGACTAGCGGGAGAGGAGACTACGAGCAGTACTTC	CTSSLTSGRGDYEQYF
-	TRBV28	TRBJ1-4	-	TGTGCCAGCAGTACAGCTGCAACTAATGAAAAACTGTTTTTT	CASSTAATNEKLFF
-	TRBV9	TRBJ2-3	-	TGTGCCAGCAGCGCACGACAGAGCACAGATACGCAGTATTTT	CASSARQSTDTQYF
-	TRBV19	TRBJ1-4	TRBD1	TGTGCCAGTACCTCTAAACCCGGGACAGGGTTATACGAAAAACTGTTTTTT	CASTSKPGTGLYEKLFF
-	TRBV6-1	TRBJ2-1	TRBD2	TGTGCCAGCAGTACCCAGCGGGGGGGCCATAATGAGCAGTTCTTC	CASSTQRGGHNEQFF
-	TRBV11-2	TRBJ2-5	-	TGTGCCAGCAGCTTAGAGCCCCACTCGGGGCAGTACTTC	CASSLEPHSGQYF
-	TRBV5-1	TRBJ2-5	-	TGCGCCAGCAGCGAGACTAGCAGGGGAGAGACCCAGTACTTC	CASSETSRGETQYF
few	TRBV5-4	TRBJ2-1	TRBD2	TGTGCCAGCAGCCGGTGGAATAGCGGGTTGTACAATGAGCAGTTCTTC	CASSRWNSGLYNEQFF
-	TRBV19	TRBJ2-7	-	TGTGCCAGTAGTATAGGGGCAGGGCTCTCGGGTGAGCAGTACTTC	CASSIGAGLSGEQYF
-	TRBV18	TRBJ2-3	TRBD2	TGTGCCAGCTCACCGCTAGCGGGAGGTCCCACAGATACGCAGTATTTT	CASSPLAGGPTDTQYF
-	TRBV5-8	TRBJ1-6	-	TGTGCCAGCAGCTTGCTCGCTACTTTTGCGGGGAATCCCCTCCACTTT	CASSLLATFAGNPLHF
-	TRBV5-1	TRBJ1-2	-	TGCGCCAGCAGCCCGGGACACATGAACTATGGCTACACCTTC	CASSPGHMNYGYTF
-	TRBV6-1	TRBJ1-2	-	TGTGCCAGCACCCGGGAGGACTATGGCTACACCTTC	CASTREDYGYTF
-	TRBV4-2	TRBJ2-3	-	TGTGCCAGCAGCCAAGCAGGAACTAGCACAGATACGCAGTATTTT	CASSQAGTSTDTQYF
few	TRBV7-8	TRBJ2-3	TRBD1	TGTGCCAGCAGCTTACAGTCGGACAGGCGGGTCGATACGCAGTATTTT	CASSLQSDRRVDTQYF
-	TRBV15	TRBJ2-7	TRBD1	TGTGCCACCAGCAGGGATCCCGGACAGGGCTACGAGCAGTACTTC	CATSRDPGQGYEQYF
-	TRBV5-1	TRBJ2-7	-	TGCGCCAGCAGCTTAAGGCCTACAGGGAGCTCCTACGAGCAGTACTTC	CASSLRPTGSSYEQYF
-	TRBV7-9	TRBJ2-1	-	TGTGCCAGCAGCTTATTAACGGGACTCGACTACAATGAGCAGTTCTTC	CASSLLTGLDYNEQFF
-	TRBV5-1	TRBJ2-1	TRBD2	TGCGCCAGCAGTCAATCAACACTAGCGGGAGCGGGCAATGAGCAGTTCTTC	CASSQSTLAGAGNEQFF
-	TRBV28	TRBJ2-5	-	TGTGCCAGCAGTTTACCCCGGGGTACTCAAGAGACCCAGTACTTC	CASSLPRGTQETQYF
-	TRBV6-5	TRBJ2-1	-	TGTGCCAGCAGTTATGGCCCCACCAATGAGCAGTTCTTC	CASSYGPTNEQFF
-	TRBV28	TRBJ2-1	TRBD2	TGTGCCAGCAGACTAGCGGGAGGTTCCTACAATGAGCAGTTCTTC	CASRLAGGSYNEQFF
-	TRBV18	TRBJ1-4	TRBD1	TGTGCCAGCCGGGACAGGGGGCAAAGTGAAAAACTGTTTTTT	CASRDRGQSEKLFF
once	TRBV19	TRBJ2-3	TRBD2	TGTGCCAGTAGTACGGGGGGGCCCGCAGATACGCAGTATTTT	CASSTGGPADTQYF
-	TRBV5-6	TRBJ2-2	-	TGTGCCAGCAGCTCAAGCCTGACAAGATCCGGGGAGCTGTTTTTT	CASSSSLTRSGELFF
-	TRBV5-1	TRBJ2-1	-	TGCGCCAGCAGCTCGGGGCCCGGGAGCGATGAGCAGTTCTTC	CASSSGPGSDEQFF
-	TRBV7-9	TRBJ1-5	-	TGTTCCAGCAGCTTAGCTCTTCAGCCCCAGCATTTT	CSSSLALQPQHF
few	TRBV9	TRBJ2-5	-	TGTGCCAGCAGCGTAGGTTCCGTCCAAGAGACCCAGTACTTC	CASSVGSVQETQYF
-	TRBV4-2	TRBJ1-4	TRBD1	TGTGCCAGCAGCCAAGGGACAGGGGGCCGAGAAAAACTGTTTTTT	CASSQGTGGREKLFF
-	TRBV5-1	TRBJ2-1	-	TGCGCCAGCAGCCTAGCCAATGAGCAGTTCTTC	CASSLANEQFF
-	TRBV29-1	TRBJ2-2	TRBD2	TGCAGCCTACTCGGGGTGGCTAGCGGGGGGCCATACACCGGGGAGCTGTTTTTT	CSLLGVASGGPYTGELFF